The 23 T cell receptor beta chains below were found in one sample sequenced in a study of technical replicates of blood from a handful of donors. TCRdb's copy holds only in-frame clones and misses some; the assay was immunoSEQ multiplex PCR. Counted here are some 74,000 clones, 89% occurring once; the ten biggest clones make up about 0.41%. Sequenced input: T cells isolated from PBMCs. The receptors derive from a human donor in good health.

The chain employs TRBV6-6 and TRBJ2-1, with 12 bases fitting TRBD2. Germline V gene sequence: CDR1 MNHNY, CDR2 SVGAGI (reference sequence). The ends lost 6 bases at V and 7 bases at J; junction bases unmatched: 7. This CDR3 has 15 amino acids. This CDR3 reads CASSKLAGGPNEQFF. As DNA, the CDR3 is TGTGCCAGCAGCAAGCTAGCGGGAGGGCCAAATGAGCAGTTCTTC.

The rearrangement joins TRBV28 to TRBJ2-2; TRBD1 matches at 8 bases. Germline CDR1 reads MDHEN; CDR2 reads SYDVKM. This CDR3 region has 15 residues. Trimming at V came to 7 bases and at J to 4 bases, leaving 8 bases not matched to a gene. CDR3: CASTATGAGTGELFF. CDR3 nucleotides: TGTGCCAGCACCGCGACAGGGGCGGGCACCGGGGAGCTGTTTTTT. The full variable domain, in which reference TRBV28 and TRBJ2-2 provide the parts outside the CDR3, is DVKVTQSSRYLVKRTGEKVFLECVQDMDHENMFWYRQDPGLGLRLIYFSYDVKMKEKGDIPEGYSVSREKKERFSLILESASTNQTSMYLCASTATGAGTGELFFGEGSRLTVL.

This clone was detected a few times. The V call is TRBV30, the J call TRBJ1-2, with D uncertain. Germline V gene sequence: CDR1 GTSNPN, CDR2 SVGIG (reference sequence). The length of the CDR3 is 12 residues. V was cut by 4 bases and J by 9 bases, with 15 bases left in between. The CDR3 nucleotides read TGTGCCTGGACAGGCCTTAGGCTCCGCTACACCTTC. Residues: CAWTGLRLRYTF.

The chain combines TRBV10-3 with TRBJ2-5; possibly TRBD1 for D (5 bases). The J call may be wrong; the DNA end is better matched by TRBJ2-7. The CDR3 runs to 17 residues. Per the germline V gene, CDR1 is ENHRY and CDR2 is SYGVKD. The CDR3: CAISESMHRPLTGEQYF. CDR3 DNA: TGTGCCATCAGTGAGTCGATGCACAGGCCCTTAACCGGCGAGCAGTACTTC.

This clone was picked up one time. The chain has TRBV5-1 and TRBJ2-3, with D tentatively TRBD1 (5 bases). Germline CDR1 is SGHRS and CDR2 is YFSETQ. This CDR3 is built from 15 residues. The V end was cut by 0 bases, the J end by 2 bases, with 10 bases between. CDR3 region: CASSLEPGNTDTQYF. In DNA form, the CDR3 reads TGCGCCAGCAGCTTGGAGCCAGGGAACACAGATACGCAGTATTTT.

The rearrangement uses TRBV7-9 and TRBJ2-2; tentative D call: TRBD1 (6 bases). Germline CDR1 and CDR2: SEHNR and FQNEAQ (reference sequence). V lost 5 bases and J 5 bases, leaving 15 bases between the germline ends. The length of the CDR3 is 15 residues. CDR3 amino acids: CASSLETGQTGELFF. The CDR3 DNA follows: TGTGCCAGCAGCCTCGAGACAGGTCAAACCGGGGAGCTGTTTTTT.

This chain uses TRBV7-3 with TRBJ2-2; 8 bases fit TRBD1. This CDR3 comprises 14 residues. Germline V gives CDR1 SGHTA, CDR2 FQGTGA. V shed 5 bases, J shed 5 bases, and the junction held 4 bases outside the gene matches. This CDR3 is CASSEQGGTGELFF. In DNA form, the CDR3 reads TGTGCCAGCAGCGAACAGGGGGGAACCGGGGAGCTGTTTTTT. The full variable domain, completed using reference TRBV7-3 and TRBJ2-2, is GAGVSQTPSNKVTEKGKYVELRCDPISGHTALYWYRQSLGQGPEFLIYFQGTGAADDSGLPNDRFFAVRPEGSVSTLKIQRTERGDSAVYLCASSEQGGTGELFFGEGSRLTVL.

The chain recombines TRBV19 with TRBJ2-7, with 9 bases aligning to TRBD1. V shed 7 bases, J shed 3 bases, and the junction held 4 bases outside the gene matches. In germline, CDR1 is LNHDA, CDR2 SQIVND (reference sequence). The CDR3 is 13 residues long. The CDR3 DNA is TGTGCCAGTAACAGACAGGGGGACTACGAGCAGTACTTC. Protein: CASNRQGDYEQYF.

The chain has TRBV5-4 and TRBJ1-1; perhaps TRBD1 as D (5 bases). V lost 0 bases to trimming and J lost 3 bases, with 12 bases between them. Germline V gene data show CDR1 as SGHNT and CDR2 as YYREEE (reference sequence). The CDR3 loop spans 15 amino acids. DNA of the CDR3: TGTGCCAGCAGCTTGGATCAGGGAGGGGACACTGAAGCTTTCTTT. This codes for CASSLDQGGDTEAFF.

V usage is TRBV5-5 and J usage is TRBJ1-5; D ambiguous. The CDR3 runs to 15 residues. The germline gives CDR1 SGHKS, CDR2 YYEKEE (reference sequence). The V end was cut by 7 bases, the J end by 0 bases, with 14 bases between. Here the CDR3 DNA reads TGTGCCAGCTCCGCTTGGGCAGGTAGCAATCAGCCCCAGCATTTT. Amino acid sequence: CASSAWAGSNQPQHF.

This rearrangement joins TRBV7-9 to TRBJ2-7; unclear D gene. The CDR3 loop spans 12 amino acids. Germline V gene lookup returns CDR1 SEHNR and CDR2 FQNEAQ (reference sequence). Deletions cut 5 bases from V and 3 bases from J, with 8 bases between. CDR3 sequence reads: CASSASVYEQYF. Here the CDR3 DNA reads TGTGCCAGCAGCGCGAGCGTCTACGAGCAGTACTTC.

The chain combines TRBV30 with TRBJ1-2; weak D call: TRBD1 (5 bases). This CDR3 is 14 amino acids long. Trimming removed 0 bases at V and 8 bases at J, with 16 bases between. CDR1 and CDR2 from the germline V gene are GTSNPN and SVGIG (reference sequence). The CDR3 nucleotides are TGTGCCTGGAGTGTGAGTCTCCAGGGAAAAGGCTACACCTTC. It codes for CAWSVSLQGKGYTF.

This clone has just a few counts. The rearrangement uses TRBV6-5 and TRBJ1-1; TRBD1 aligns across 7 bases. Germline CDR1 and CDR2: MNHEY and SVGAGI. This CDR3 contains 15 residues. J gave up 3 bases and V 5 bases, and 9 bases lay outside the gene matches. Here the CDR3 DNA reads TGTGCCAGCAGTACGATAACAGGGGAACACACTGAAGCTTTCTTT. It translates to CASSTITGEHTEAFF.

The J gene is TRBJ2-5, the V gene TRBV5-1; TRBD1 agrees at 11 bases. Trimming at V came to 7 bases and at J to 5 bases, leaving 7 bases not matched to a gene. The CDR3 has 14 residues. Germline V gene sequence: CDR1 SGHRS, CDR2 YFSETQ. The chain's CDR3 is CASRGQGAWETQYF. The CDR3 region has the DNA TGCGCCAGCCGAGGACAGGGGGCTTGGGAGACCCAGTACTTC.

The DNA for the CDR3 is TGTGCCAGCAGCCGTGATCCCCACAGGGGGTACGAGCAGTACTTC. This encodes CASSRDPHRGYEQYF. This rearrangement joins TRBV14 to TRBJ2-7; 8 bases match TRBD1. Germline CDR1 and CDR2: SGHDN and FVKESK. After removal of 4 bases from V and 4 bases from J, the junction contained 9 bases not matched to a gene. The CDR3 spans 15 residues.

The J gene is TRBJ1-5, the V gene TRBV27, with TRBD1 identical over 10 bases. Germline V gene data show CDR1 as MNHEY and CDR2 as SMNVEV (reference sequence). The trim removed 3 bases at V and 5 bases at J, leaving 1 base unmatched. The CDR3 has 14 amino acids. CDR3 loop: CASSLDRGYQPQHF. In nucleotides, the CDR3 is TGTGCCAGCAGTTTGGACAGGGGGTATCAGCCCCAGCATTTT.

The CDR3 loop reads CASSSRLAAKPYEQYF. The CDR3 bases are TGTGCCAGCAGCTCACGACTAGCGGCAAAGCCTTACGAGCAGTACTTC. This chain connects TRBV5-6 to TRBJ2-7; the match to TRBD2 covers 9 bases. The germline CDR1 and CDR2 sequences are SGHDT and YYEEEE. The J segment lost 4 bases and the V segment lost 3 bases, leaving 11 bases of the junction unmatched. This CDR3 contains 16 residues.

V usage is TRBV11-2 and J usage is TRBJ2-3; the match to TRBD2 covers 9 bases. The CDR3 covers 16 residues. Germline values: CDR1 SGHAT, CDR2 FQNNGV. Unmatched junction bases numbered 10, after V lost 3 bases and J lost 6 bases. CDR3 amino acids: CASSFGSGGRGDTQYF. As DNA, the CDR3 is TGTGCCAGCAGCTTTGGTAGCGGGGGTCGAGGGGATACGCAGTATTTT.

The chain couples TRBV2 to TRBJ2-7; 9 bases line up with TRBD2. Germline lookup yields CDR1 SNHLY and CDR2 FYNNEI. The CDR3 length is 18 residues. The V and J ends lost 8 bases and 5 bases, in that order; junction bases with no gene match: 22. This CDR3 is CASGSPLRREGSYDEQYF. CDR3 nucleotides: TGTGCCAGCGGTTCCCCCCTAAGGCGGGAGGGCAGCTATGACGAGCAGTACTTC.

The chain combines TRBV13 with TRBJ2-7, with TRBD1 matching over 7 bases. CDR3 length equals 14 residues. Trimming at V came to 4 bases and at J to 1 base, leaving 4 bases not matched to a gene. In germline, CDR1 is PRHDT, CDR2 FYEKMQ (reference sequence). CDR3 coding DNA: TGTGCCAGCAGCTCGCCGGGACAGTCCTACGAGCAGTACTTC. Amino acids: CASSSPGQSYEQYF.

This CDR3 reads CASRLSYEQYF. Here the CDR3 DNA reads TGTGCCAGCAGGTTATCCTACGAGCAGTACTTC. The J gene is TRBJ2-7, the V gene TRBV6-1; D not resolved. The germline V gene encodes CDR1 MNHNS and CDR2 SASEGT. There are 11 residues in the CDR3. V was cut by 6 bases and J by 1 base, with 4 bases left in between.

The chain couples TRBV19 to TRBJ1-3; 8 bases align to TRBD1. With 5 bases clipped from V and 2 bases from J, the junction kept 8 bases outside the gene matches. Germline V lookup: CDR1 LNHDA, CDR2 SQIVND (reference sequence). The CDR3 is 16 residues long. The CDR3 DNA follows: TGTGCCAGTAGTTCCCGACAGGGGAGAACTGGAAACACCATATATTTT. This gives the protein CASSSRQGRTGNTIYF.

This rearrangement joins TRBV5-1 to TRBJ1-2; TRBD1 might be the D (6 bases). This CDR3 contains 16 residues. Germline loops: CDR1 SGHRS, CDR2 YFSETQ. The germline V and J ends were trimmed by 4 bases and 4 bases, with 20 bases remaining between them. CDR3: CASSHGALGRGYGYTF. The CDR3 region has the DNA TGCGCCAGCAGCCACGGGGCCCTGGGCAGGGGCTATGGCTACACCTTC.